The 24 T cell receptor beta chains presented below share a single source sample, sequenced in a study of Tregs in tolerant kidney transplant recipients (dated by TCRdb to about 2019). Library prep was done by the immunoSEQ multiplex PCR assay. Drawn from immuneACCESS, this table holds only the in-frame rearrangements with V and J called that TCRdb kept. Clones are partly lost; checked studies trace under half to an unresolved V gene and leave the rest unexplained. The sample contains around 230,000 clones, about 86% of them found a single time. The top ten clonotypes cover 0.55% to 0.65% of the sample. The sequencing input was CD4+ T cells from blood. These receptors were obtained from a human donor in good health.

The J gene is TRBJ1-6, the V gene TRBV4-2, with D unclear. This CDR3 region has 14 residues. The V gene's germline CDR1 is LGHNA and CDR2 YNFKEQ. Trimming cost V 0 bases and J 9 bases, with 9 bases left between them. CDR3 bases: TGTGCCAGCAGCCAAGATCTGGGGATTTCACCCCTCCACTTT. It is translated as CASSQDLGISPLHF.

V and J are TRBV21-1 and TRBJ1-5; the table's D call, TRBD1, has no DNA check behind it. TRBV21-1 is flagged as a pseudogene. This CDR3 comprises 18 residues. The CDR3 sequence is CASSKDHSLLIPNQPQHF. CDR3 nucleotides: TGTGCCAGCAGCAAAGACCACAGCCTCCTAATTCCCAATCAGCCCCAGCATTTT.

This chain connects TRBV15 to TRBJ1-1; TRBD1 aligns across 8 bases. Germline loops: CDR1 LNHNV, CDR2 YYDKDF (reference sequence). V was pared by 1 base and J by 4 bases, with 8 bases of the junction left unmatched. This CDR3 region has 16 residues. CDR3 sequence reads: CATSRAGRGRGTEAFF. The CDR3 DNA sequence: TGTGCCACCAGCAGAGCTGGCAGGGGGCGGGGCACTGAAGCTTTCTTT.

CDR3 in amino acids: CASSFKLADNEQFF. The DNA of the CDR3 is TGTGCCAGCAGCTTCAAACTAGCCGACAATGAGCAGTTCTTC. This sequence joins TRBV7-6 and TRBJ2-1, with TRBD2 as a possible D gene (6 bases). The CDR3 contains 14 residues. Trimming removed 3 bases from V and 5 bases from J, with 11 bases in between. Germline CDR1 SGHVS, CDR2 FNYEAQ.

This clone has only one observation. V and J are TRBV15 and TRBJ2-3, with TRBD2 matching 7 bases. After removal of 0 bases from V and 2 bases from J, the junction contained 8 bases not matched to a gene. Germline CDR1 LNHNV, CDR2 YYDKDF (reference sequence). This CDR3 spans 17 amino acids. This CDR3 reads CATSRDGRVYVTDTQYF. CDR3 DNA sequence: TGTGCCACCAGCAGAGATGGGAGGGTGTATGTCACAGATACGCAGTATTTT.

The chain uses TRBV5-4 and TRBJ2-7, with D possibly being TRBD2 (6 bases). The CDR3 covers 14 residues. Germline CDR1 is SGHNT and CDR2 is YYREEE (reference sequence). The germline V and J ends were trimmed by 0 bases and 3 bases, with 10 bases remaining between them. CDR3 nucleotides: TGTGCCAGCAGCTTGGGGGGGGTGGACTACGAGCAGTACTTC. Residues: CASSLGGVDYEQYF.

J is TRBJ1-2 and V is TRBV6-1; D remains unclear. There are 11 residues in the CDR3. Looked up from germline, CDR1 is MNHNS and CDR2 is SASEGT. Trimming took 0 bases from V and 4 from J, leaving 0 bases between them. The CDR3, as DNA: TGTGCCAGCAGTGAAGCCTATGGCTACACCTTC. This encodes CASSEAYGYTF.

J is TRBJ1-6 and V is TRBV18; D gene unclear. Germline loops: CDR1 KGHSH, CDR2 LQKENI. Trimming removed 4 bases from V and 4 bases from J, with 11 bases in between. This CDR3 is built from 15 residues. DNA for the CDR3: TGTGCCAGCTCACTGGGCAGCGGATATAATTCACCCCTCCACTTT. Amino acids: CASSLGSGYNSPLHF.

The chain employs TRBV6-4 and TRBJ2-4; perhaps TRBD2 as D (6 bases). Germline V gene data show CDR1 as MRHNA and CDR2 as SNTAGT. Trimming cost V 6 bases and J 6 bases, with 12 bases left between them. CDR3 length equals 13 residues. The chain's CDR3 is CASSPGAGNIQYF. DNA of the CDR3: TGTGCCAGCAGCCCGGGAGCGGGAAACATTCAGTACTTC.

The chain has TRBV5-1 and TRBJ2-1, with TRBD2 matching 9 bases. Germline CDR1 and CDR2: SGHRS and YFSETQ. The junction had 13 bases not matched to a gene; V was cut back by 3 bases and J by 9 bases. The CDR3 sequence is 16 residues long. The CDR3 reads CASSYFGSSGMGEQFF. The DNA for the CDR3 is TGCGCCAGCAGCTACTTCGGGTCTAGCGGGATGGGTGAGCAGTTCTTC.

The genes are TRBV21-1 and TRBJ1-1; TRBD1 reflects the table's D call only, with no check against the DNA. TRBV21-1 is an annotated pseudogene. This CDR3 contains 18 residues. CDR3 coding DNA: TGTGCCAGCAGCCCCCCTCCCGGGACAGGGGGCCGCAGGACTGAAGCTTTCTTT. Translation gives CASSPPPGTGGRRTEAFF.

This chain joins TRBV7-9 and TRBJ2-3; D may match TRBD1 or TRBD2 (5 bases each). The CDR3 contains 17 residues. Trimming cost V 5 bases and J 0 bases, with 18 bases left between them. Germline V CDR1 and CDR2: SEHNR, FQNEAQ (reference sequence). The chain's CDR3 is CASSQAPGRPSTDTQYF. The CDR3, as DNA: TGTGCCAGCAGCCAGGCCCCAGGGAGACCTAGCACAGATACGCAGTATTTT.

The V gene is TRBV5-1, the J gene TRBJ2-7; D is undetermined. Germline V gene data show CDR1 as SGHRS and CDR2 as YFSETQ. This CDR3 contains 9 residues. Trimming took 7 bases from V and 6 from J, leaving 5 bases between them. The CDR3 nucleotides read TGCGCCAGCCTCACCGAGCAGTACTTC. It is translated as CASLTEQYF. The variable domain in full, completed from reference TRBV5-1 and TRBJ2-7, reads KAGVTQTPRYLIKTRGQQVTLSCSPISGHRSVSWYQQTPGQGLQFLFEYFSETQRNKGNFPGRFSGRQFSNSRSEMNVSTLELGDSALYLCASLTEQYFGPGTRLTVT.

CDR3 sequence reads: CASSLGGRDYGYTF. CDR3 coding DNA: TGTGCCAGCAGTCTTGGGGGGCGAGACTATGGCTACACCTTC. The J gene is TRBJ1-2, the V gene TRBV6-1; weak D call: TRBD1 (6 bases). The CDR3 spans 14 residues. Germline CDR1 and CDR2: MNHNS and SASEGT. The ends were cut back, 5 bases at V and 3 bases at J, with 13 bases in the middle.

V and J are TRBV11-2 and TRBJ2-6; D ambiguous. With 2 bases removed from V and 1 base from J, the gap between germline ends came to 0 bases. This CDR3 comprises 13 residues. Germline-derived CDR1 and CDR2 are SGHAT and FQNNGV. The CDR3 DNA reads TGTGCCAGCAGCTTATCTGGGGCCAACGTCCTGACTTTC. Its protein product is CASSLSGANVLTF.

In this sample, this clone turned up once. The V gene is TRBV6-1, the J gene TRBJ2-3; weak D call: TRBD2 (7 bases). V dropped 2 bases and J dropped 3 bases, with 12 bases sitting between them. The CDR3 extends over 15 amino acids. Looked up from germline, CDR1 is MNHNS and CDR2 is SASEGT. The CDR3 loop reads CASSERGGRTDTQYF. The CDR3 DNA follows: TGTGCCAGCAGTGAACGCGGGGGCAGGACAGATACGCAGTATTTT.

The chain links TRBV18 to TRBJ2-7, with 8 bases aligning to TRBD1. The V gene's germline CDR1 is KGHSH and CDR2 LQKENI. There are 15 residues in the CDR3. The ends lost 4 bases at V and 1 base at J; junction bases unmatched: 6. CDR3 loop: CASSLPGTGSYEQYF. In nucleotides, the CDR3 is TGTGCCAGCTCACTACCCGGGACAGGATCCTACGAGCAGTACTTC.

This sequence joins TRBV11-2 and TRBJ1-5; TRBD1 agrees at 9 bases. Looked up from germline, CDR1 is SGHAT and CDR2 is FQNNGV. J lost 5 bases, V lost 4 bases, and 6 bases had no gene match. CDR3 length: 15 amino acids. The CDR3 region has the DNA TGTGCCAGCAGCTCAGGAGACAGGGGGTATCAGCCCCAGCATTTT. Its protein is CASSSGDRGYQPQHF.

V and J are TRBV5-6 and TRBJ2-7; D tentatively reads TRBD1 or TRBD2 (5 bases each). Trimming left V 2 bases short and J 0 bases short, with 9 bases between. The germline V gene encodes CDR1 SGHDT and CDR2 YYEEEE. The CDR3 has 14 residues. CDR3 sequence (DNA): TGTGCCAGCAGCTTTCCAGGGAGCTCCTACGAGCAGTACTTC. Amino acids: CASSFPGSSYEQYF.

In this sample, this clone turned up a few times. V is TRBV23-1 and J is TRBJ2-2, with unresolved D. TRBV23-1 is flagged as an ORF with uncertain function. This CDR3 is built from 17 residues. V gave up 4 bases and J gave up 6 bases, with 21 bases separating them. The CDR3 is CASSPTDHFGESGELFF. The CDR3 nucleotides are TGCGCCAGCAGTCCCACTGATCATTTTGGCGAATCCGGGGAGCTGTTTTTT.

The chain couples TRBV20-1 to TRBJ1-2; D gene unclear. V lost 1 base and J lost 7, with 7 bases in between. The CDR3 runs 11 residues. CDR1 is DFQATT and CDR2 is SNEGSKA in the germline V gene (reference sequence). The DNA for the CDR3 is TGCAGTGCTAGAGGACGCGTTGGCTACACCTTC. This codes for CSARGRVGYTF.

The V call is TRBV2, the J call TRBJ2-5; D remains ambiguous. The J call could be wrong; TRBJ2-7 is a better fit for the DNA end. The CDR3 loop spans 12 amino acids. Per the germline V gene, CDR1 is SNHLY and CDR2 is FYNNEI. The CDR3 reads CASSVLGYEQYF. In DNA form, the CDR3 reads TGTGCCAGCAGTGTTTTGGGGTACGAGCAGTACTTC.

This chain uses TRBV18 with TRBJ1-3; D ambiguous. The CDR3 consists of 13 residues. Trimming removed 0 bases at V and 2 bases at J, with 2 bases between. Germline CDR1 KGHSH, CDR2 LQKENI. This chain's CDR3 is CASSPPPGNTIYF. In DNA, the CDR3 is TGTGCCAGCTCACCACCCCCTGGAAACACCATATATTTT. The whole variable domain, filled in from reference TRBV18 and TRBJ1-3, reads NAGVMQNPRHLVRRRGQEARLRCSPMKGHSHVYWYRQLPEEGLKFMVYLQKENIIDESGMPKERFSAEFPKEGPSILRIQQVVRGDSAAYFCASSPPPGNTIYFGEGSWLTVV.

The V gene is TRBV6-5, the J gene TRBJ2-7; 7 bases align to TRBD1. The CDR3 runs 15 residues. Unmatched junction bases numbered 9, after V lost 4 bases and J lost 3 bases. CDR1 MNHEY and CDR2 SVGAGI come from the germline V gene. Here the CDR3 reads CASSFDRAPYYEQYF. CDR3 sequence (DNA): TGTGCCAGCAGTTTCGACAGGGCCCCTTACTACGAGCAGTACTTC.